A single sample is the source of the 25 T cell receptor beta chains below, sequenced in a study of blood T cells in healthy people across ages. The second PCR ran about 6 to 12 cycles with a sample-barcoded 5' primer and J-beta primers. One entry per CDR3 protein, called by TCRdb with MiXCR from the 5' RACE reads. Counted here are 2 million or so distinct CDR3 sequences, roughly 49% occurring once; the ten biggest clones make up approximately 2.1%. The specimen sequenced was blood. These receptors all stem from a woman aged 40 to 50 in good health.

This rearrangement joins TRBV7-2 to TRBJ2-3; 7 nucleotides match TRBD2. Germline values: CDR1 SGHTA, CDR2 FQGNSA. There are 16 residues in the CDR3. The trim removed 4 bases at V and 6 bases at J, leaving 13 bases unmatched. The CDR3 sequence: CASSSLPGGVGDTQYF. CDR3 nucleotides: TGTGCCAGCAGCTCGTTGCCGGGAGGAGTAGGGGATACGCAGTATTTT.

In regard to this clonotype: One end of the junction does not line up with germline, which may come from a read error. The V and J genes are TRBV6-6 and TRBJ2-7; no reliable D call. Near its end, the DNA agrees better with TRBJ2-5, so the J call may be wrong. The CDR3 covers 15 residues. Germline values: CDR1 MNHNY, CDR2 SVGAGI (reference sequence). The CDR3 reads CTSSYFTNLGETQYF. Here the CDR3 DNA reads TGTACCAGCAGTTACTTTACAAATTTGGGAGAGACCCAGTACTTC.

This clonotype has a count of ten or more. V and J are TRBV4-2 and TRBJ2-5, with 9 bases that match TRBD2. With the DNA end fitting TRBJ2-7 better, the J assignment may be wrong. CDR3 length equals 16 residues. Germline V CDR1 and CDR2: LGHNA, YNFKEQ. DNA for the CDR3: TGTGCCAGCAGCCAAGAGCGGGCGGGGGGGTTCGACGAGCAGTACTTC. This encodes CASSQERAGGFDEQYF.

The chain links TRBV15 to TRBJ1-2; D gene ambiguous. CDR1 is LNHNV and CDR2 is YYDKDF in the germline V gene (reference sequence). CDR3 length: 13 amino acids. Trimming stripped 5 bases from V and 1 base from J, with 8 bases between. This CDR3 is CATSRGYNYGYTF. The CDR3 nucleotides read TGTGCCACCAGCCGCGGTTATAACTATGGCTACACCTTC.

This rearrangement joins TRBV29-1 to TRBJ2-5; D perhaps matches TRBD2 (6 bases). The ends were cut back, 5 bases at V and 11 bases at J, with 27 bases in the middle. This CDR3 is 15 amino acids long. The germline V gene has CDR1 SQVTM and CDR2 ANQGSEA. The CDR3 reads CSVSPGLSSPLFQYF. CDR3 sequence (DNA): TGCAGCGTTTCCCCGGGACTCTCGTCGCCCCTGTTTCAGTACTTC.

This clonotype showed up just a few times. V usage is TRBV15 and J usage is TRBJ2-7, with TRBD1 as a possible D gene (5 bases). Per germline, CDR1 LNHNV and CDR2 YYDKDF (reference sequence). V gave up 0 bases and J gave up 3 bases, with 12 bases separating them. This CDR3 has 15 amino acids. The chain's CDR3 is CATSRDQQGIYEQYF. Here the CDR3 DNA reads TGTGCCACCAGCAGAGATCAGCAGGGTATCTACGAGCAGTACTTC.

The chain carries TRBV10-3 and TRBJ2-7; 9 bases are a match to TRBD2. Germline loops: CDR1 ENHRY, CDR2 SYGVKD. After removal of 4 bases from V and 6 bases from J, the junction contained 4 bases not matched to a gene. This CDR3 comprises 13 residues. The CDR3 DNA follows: TGTGCCATCAGTGGCGGGGGGGCGGCCGAGCAGTACTTC. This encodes CAISGGGAAEQYF.

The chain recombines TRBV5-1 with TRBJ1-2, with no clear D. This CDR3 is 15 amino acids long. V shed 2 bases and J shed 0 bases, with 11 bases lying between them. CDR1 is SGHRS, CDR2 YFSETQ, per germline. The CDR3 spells CASSFAGRSNYGYTF. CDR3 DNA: TGCGCCAGCAGCTTTGCGGGTCGGTCTAACTATGGCTACACCTTC.

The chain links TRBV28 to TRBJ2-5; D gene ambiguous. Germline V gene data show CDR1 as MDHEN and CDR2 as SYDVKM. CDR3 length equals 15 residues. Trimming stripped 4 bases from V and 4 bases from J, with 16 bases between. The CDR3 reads CASSSLEARGETQYF. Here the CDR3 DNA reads TGTGCCAGCAGTTCCCTAGAAGCTAGAGGAGAGACCCAGTACTTC.

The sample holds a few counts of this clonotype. Here the CDR3 DNA reads TGTGCCATCAGTGAGGAGTGGGCAGACCTGTCAACCTCCTTTGGGGGCTACACCTTC. Translating it yields CAISEEWADLSTSFGGYTF. V usage is TRBV10-3 and J usage is TRBJ1-2; D is unclear. The CDR3 is 19 amino acids. V was cut by 2 bases and J by 8 bases, with 30 bases left in between. In germline, CDR1 is ENHRY, CDR2 SYGVKD.

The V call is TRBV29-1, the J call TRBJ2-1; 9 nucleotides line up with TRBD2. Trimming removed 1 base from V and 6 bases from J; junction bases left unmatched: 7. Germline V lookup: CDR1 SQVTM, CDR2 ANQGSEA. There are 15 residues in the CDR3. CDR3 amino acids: CSVEGLAEGLNEQFF. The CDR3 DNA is TGCAGCGTTGAAGGACTAGCGGAGGGGCTCAATGAGCAGTTCTTC.

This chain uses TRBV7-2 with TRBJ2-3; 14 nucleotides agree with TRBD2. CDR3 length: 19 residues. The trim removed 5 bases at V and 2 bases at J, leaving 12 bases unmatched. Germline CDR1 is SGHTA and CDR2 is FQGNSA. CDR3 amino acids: CASSPGAGLAGAITDTQYF. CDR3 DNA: TGTGCCAGCAGCCCCGGGGCGGGACTAGCGGGGGCAATCACAGATACGCAGTATTTT.

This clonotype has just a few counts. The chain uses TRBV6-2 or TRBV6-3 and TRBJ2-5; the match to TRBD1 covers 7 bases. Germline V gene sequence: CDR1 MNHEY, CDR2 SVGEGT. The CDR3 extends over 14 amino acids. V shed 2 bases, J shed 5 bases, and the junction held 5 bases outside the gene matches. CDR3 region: CASSYRQGWETQYF. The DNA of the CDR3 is TGTGCCAGCAGTTACCGACAGGGTTGGGAGACCCAGTACTTC.

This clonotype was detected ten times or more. As DNA, the CDR3 is TGTGCCAGCAGCCTAACCCCCCTTACTAGCGGGGGGTACCAAGAGACCCAGTACTTC. Translating gives CASSLTPLTSGGYQETQYF. This chain joins TRBV7-8 and TRBJ2-5, with TRBD2 matching over 12 bases. Germline V gives CDR1 SGHVS, CDR2 FQNEAQ. Trimming cost V 5 bases and J 0 bases; bases outside gene matches: 13. This CDR3 region has 19 residues.

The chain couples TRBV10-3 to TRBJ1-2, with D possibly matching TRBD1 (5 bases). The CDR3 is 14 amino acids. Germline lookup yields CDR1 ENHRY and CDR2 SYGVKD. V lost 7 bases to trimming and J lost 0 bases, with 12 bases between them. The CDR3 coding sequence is TGTGCCATCAATCCCGCAGGGACTAACTATGGCTACACCTTC. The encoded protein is CAINPAGTNYGYTF.

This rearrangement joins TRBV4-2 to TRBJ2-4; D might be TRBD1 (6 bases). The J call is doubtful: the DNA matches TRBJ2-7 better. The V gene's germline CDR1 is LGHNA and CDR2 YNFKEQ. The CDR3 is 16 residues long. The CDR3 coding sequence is TGTGCCAGCAGCCAGGAAAGCCCCAGGGGTGGCTTCGAGCAGTACTTC. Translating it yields CASSQESPRGGFEQYF.

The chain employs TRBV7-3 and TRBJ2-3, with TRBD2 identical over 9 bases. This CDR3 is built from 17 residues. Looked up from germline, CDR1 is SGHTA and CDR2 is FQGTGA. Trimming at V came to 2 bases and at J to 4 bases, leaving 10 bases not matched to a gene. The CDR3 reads CASSLELAGGWADTQYF. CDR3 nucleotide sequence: TGTGCCAGCAGCTTAGAGTTGGCGGGGGGGTGGGCAGATACGCAGTATTTT.

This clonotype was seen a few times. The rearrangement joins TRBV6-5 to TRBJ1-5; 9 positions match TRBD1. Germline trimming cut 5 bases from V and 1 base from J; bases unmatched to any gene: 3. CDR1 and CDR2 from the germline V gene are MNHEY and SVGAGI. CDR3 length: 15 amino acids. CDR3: CASSMDRGSNQPQHF. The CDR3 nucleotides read TGTGCCAGCAGTATGGACAGGGGAAGCAATCAGCCCCAGCATTTT.

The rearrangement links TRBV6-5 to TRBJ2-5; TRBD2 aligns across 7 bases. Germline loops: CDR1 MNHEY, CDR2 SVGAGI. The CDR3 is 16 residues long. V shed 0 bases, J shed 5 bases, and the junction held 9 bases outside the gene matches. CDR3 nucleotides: TGTGCCAGCAGTTACTCGGGAGGGAGGGGCTGGGAGACCCAGTACTTC. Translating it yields CASSYSGGRGWETQYF.

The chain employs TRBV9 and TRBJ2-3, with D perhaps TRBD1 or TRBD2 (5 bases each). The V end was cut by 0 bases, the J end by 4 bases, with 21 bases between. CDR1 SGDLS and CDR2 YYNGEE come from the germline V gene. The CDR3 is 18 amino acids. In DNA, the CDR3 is TGTGCCAGCAGCGTAGAGGAGGACCGGGGCCTTCGGGCAGATACGCAGTATTTT. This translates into CASSVEEDRGLRADTQYF. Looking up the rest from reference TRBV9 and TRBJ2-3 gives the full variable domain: DSGVTQTPKHLITATGQRVTLRCSPRSGDLSVYWYQQSLDQGLQFLIQYYNGEERAKGNILERFSAQQFPDLHSELNLSSLELGDSALYFCASSVEEDRGLRADTQYFGPGTRLTVL.

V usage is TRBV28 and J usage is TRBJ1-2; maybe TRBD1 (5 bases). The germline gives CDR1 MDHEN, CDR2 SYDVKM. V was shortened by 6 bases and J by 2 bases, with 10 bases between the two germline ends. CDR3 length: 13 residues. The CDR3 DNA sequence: TGTGCCAGCAGCGAACAGGAAAACTATGGCTACACCTTC. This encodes CASSEQENYGYTF.

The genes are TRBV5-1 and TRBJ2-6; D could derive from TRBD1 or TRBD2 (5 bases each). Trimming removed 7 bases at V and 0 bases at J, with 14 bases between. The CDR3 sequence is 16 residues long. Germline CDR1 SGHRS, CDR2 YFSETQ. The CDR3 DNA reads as TGCGCCAGCTTGCCGGGGACCCTCTCTGGGGCCAACGTCCTGACTTTC. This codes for CASLPGTLSGANVLTF.

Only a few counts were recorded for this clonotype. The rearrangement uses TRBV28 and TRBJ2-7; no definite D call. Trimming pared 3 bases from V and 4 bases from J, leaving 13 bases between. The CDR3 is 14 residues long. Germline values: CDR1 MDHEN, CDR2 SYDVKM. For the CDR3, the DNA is TGTGCCAGCAGTTTTGGCGGAGTAACATACGAGCAGTACTTC. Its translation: CASSFGGVTYEQYF.

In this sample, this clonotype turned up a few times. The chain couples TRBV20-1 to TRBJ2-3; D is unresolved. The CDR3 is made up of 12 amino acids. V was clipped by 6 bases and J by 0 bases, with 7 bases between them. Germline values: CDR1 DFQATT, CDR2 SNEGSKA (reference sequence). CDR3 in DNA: TGCAGTGCCGCACAGAGCACAGATACGCAGTATTTT. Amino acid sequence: CSAAQSTDTQYF.

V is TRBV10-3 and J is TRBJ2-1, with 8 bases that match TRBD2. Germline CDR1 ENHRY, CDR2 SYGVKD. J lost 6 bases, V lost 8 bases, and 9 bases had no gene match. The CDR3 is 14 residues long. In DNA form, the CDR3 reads TGTGCCATCGATTCGGGGGGGCCGGGCAATGAGCAGTTCTTC. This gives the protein CAIDSGGPGNEQFF.